The present entry profiles one T cell receptor beta chain with its context. Its specificity is unknown. Since no conserved phenylalanine or tryptophan closes the CDR3, a read error is the likely cause. It is unclear where the CDR3 begins or ends on the DNA, so no DNA is shown, and the CDR3 is as TCRdb lists it. This sample is part of a study of cytomegalovirus exposure and HLA in healthy donors. Notes on the study in general: According to a later analysis, donors in an Asian-associated ancestry cluster reportedly had fewer N-insertions than the roughly 630-donor mean.

PCR used 60 Vbeta primers and 13 Jbeta primers. Repertoires were generated with immunoSEQ multiplex PCR, while TCRdb's copy carries only in-frame clones and drops some. Its table records around 40,000 clones. The CDR3 comprises 8 residues, both ends counted. Germline V gene data show CDR1 as SQVTM and CDR2 as ANQGSEA. Sequencing was performed on PBMCs. The receptor comes from a middle-aged man in good health and CMV-seropositive. The rearrangement uses TRBV29-1 and TRBJ2-7; the D call in the table, TRBD1, was not verified against the DNA. This CDR3 reads CSGGPGAA.